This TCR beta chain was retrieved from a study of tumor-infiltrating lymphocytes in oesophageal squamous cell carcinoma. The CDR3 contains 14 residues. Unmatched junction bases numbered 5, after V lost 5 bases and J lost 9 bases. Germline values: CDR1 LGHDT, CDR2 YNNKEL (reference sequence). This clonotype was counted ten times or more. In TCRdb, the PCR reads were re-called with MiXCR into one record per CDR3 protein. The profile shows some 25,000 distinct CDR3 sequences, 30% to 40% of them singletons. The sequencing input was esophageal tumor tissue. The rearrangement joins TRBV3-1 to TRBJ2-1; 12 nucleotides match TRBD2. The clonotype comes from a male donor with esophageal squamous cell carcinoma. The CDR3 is CASSSRLAGAEQFF. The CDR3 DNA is TGTGCCAGCAGCTCTAGACTAGCGGGAGCTGAGCAGTTCTTC.